The 29 T cell receptor beta chains reported below all come from one sample, sequenced in a study of Ad26.COV2.S vaccination and SARS-CoV-2 variants. Measured with immunoSEQ multiplex PCR; TCRdb has only the in-frame clones, and not every one. The repertoire holds approximately 500,000 clones, with roughly 87% as singletons. Treatment meaning: about 20 received Ad26.COV2.S at low or high dose, single or two shots; about 5 received placebo; per-sample allocation not given. Collection of samples fell on day 63 after the first vaccine or placebo injection. Sequenced material: peripheral blood, taken in a trial of Ad26.COV2.S vaccine versus placebo. These receptor sequences come from a person aged 18-65 years who received the Ad26.COV2.S COVID-19 vaccine or a placebo.

The chain is built from TRBV3-1 (or the pseudogene TRBV3-2) and TRBJ1-1, with 8 bases that match TRBD1. Germline lookup yields CDR1 LGHDT and CDR2 YNNKEL (reference sequence). The CDR3 length is 14 residues. With 4 bases clipped from V and 4 bases from J, the junction kept 5 bases outside the gene matches. The CDR3 nucleotides read TGTGCCAGCAGCCGGACAGGGTACGGCACTGAAGCTTTCTTT. This sequence encodes CASSRTGYGTEAFF.

For this clone: This sequence may be a read error, since a much larger clone differs from it by one base. This specimen includes other DNA sequences encoding the same CDR3. The gene calls are TRBV2 and TRBJ1-2; D gene uncertain. Germline V gene data show CDR1 as SNHLY and CDR2 as FYNNEI. There are 13 residues in the CDR3. With 4 bases removed from V and 1 base from J, the gap between germline ends came to 7 bases. The DNA for the CDR3 is TGTGCCAGCAGTGTCCAAGTTAACTATGGCTACACCTTC. Its protein product is CASSVQVNYGYTF.

Here the CDR3 reads CASTVGQLMNTEAFF. The CDR3 DNA follows: TGTGCCAGCACCGTGGGACAGCTCATGAACACTGAAGCTTTCTTT. This chain uses TRBV9 with TRBJ1-1; 7 nucleotides align to TRBD1. J lost 0 bases, V lost 6 bases, and 8 bases had no gene match. The CDR3 runs 15 residues. Germline CDR1 SGDLS, CDR2 YYNGEE.

The rearrangement links TRBV30 to TRBJ1-2; possible D gene TRBD1, 5 bases. Germline lookup yields CDR1 GTSNPN and CDR2 SVGIG (reference sequence). V was shortened by 8 bases and J by 5 bases, with 12 bases between the two germline ends. The CDR3 length is 11 residues. The CDR3 reads CATMTAYGYTF. The CDR3 nucleotides are TGTGCCACCATGACAGCTTATGGCTACACCTTC.

The chain joins TRBV9 to TRBJ2-1; 7 nucleotides align to TRBD2. CDR3 size: 15 residues. Germline V gene sequence: CDR1 SGDLS, CDR2 YYNGEE. J was trimmed by 10 bases and V by 0 bases; bases with no gene match: 10. The CDR3 is CASSVGWTRSYEQFF. The CDR3, as DNA: TGTGCCAGCAGCGTAGGGTGGACTAGATCTTACGAGCAGTTCTTC.

The V and J genes are TRBV6-2 or TRBV6-3 and TRBJ1-1; D gene uncertain. CDR1 is MNHEY and CDR2 is SVGEGT in the germline V gene. The CDR3 consists of 14 residues. Trimming cost V 3 bases and J 1 base, with 9 bases left between them. The CDR3 here is CASSYQLPNTEAFF. The CDR3 DNA sequence: TGTGCCAGCAGTTATCAGCTACCGAACACTGAAGCTTTCTTT.

V usage is TRBV30 and J usage is TRBJ2-1; the D is unclear. Germline V gene lookup returns CDR1 GTSNPN and CDR2 SVGIG (reference sequence). The CDR3 is made up of 12 amino acids. The V end lost 4 bases, the J end lost 4 bases, and 8 bases lay between the germline ends. The CDR3 sequence: CAWTPLYNEQFF. The CDR3 bases are TGTGCCTGGACCCCCTTATACAATGAGCAGTTCTTC.

This clone has a single count. This sequence joins TRBV28 and TRBJ2-5; D is possibly TRBD1 or TRBD2 (5 bases each). The CDR3 extends over 16 amino acids. Germline V gene sequence: CDR1 MDHEN, CDR2 SYDVKM. V was trimmed by 0 bases and J by 2 bases, leaving 13 bases between them. CDR3 sequence: CASSLWGPGRQETQYF. In nucleotides, the CDR3 is TGTGCCAGCAGTTTATGGGGGCCGGGGCGGCAAGAGACCCAGTACTTC. Full variable domain (missing parts from reference TRBV28 and TRBJ2-5): DVKVTQSSRYLVKRTGEKVFLECVQDMDHENMFWYRQDPGLGLRLIYFSYDVKMKEKGDIPEGYSVSREKKERFSLILESASTNQTSMYLCASSLWGPGRQETQYFGPGTRLLVL.

V is TRBV5-6 and J is TRBJ2-2; 10 bases are shared with TRBD1. In germline, CDR1 is SGHDT, CDR2 YYEEEE. Trimming cost V 0 bases and J 3 bases; bases outside gene matches: 11. The CDR3 runs 19 residues. In nucleotides, the CDR3 is TGTGCCAGCAGCTTGGTTCGGGACAGGGGTTTTTCGGACACCGGGGAGCTGTTTTTT. Protein: CASSLVRDRGFSDTGELFF.

This clone was observed a handful of times. V is TRBV29-1 and J is TRBJ1-2; no reliable D call. The V and J ends lost 2 bases and 2 bases respectively, with 6 bases between them. This CDR3 has 12 residues. Germline-derived CDR1 and CDR2 are SQVTM and ANQGSEA. CDR3 protein: CSVESSNYGYTF. CDR3 coding DNA: TGCAGCGTTGAATCCTCAAACTATGGCTACACCTTC.

The CDR3 DNA follows: TGTGCCAGCAGTTTCACCCGCCAGGGTAGGTTTGGCTACACCTTC. This codes for CASSFTRQGRFGYTF. The V call is TRBV28, the J call TRBJ1-2, with D possibly matching TRBD1 (5 bases). The CDR3 totals 15 residues. The germline V and J ends were trimmed by 3 bases and 7 bases, with 18 bases remaining between them. Germline V gene sequence: CDR1 MDHEN, CDR2 SYDVKM.

This CDR3 is CASSLTLAGDGHEQFF. CDR3 sequence (DNA): TGTGCCAGCAGCTTAACTCTAGCGGGAGATGGCCATGAGCAGTTCTTC. J is TRBJ2-1 and V is TRBV7-3, with 10 nucleotides matching TRBD2. This CDR3 is 16 amino acids long. Trimming cost V 0 bases and J 8 bases; bases outside gene matches: 7. CDR1 SGHTA and CDR2 FQGTGA come from the germline V gene.

This chain links TRBV29-1 with TRBJ2-3, with D perhaps TRBD2 (5 bases). The CDR3 sequence is 14 residues long. Germline assignment: CDR1 SQVTM and CDR2 ANQGSEA. V lost 7 bases, J lost 2 bases, and 16 bases lay in between. Here the CDR3 reads CSGRTLLVTDTQYF. CDR3 nucleotide sequence: TGCAGCGGGAGGACCCTACTAGTCACAGATACGCAGTATTTT.

This rearrangement joins TRBV5-6 to TRBJ2-7; TRBD1 or TRBD2 may be the D gene (6 bases each). This CDR3 spans 15 amino acids. V lost 4 bases to trimming and J lost 1 base, with 15 bases between them. CDR1 SGHDT and CDR2 YYEEEE come from the germline V gene. CDR3 in DNA: TGTGCCAGCAGCGCCCTTGGAGGGGGATCCTACGAGCAGTACTTC. Protein product: CASSALGGGSYEQYF.

The chain is built from TRBV3-1 (or the pseudogene TRBV3-2) and TRBJ1-3, with 8 bases that match TRBD1. The CDR3 runs 14 residues. J was trimmed by 4 bases and V by 4 bases; bases with no gene match: 3. Germline assignment: CDR1 LGHDT and CDR2 YNNKEL (reference sequence). The CDR3 loop reads CASSPRDRGNTIYF. The CDR3 region has the DNA TGTGCCAGCAGCCCTCGGGACAGGGGAAACACCATATATTTT.

The CDR3 region is CAWSVGGQGGYEQYF. CDR3 DNA: TGTGCCTGGAGTGTCGGGGGACAGGGGGGCTACGAGCAGTACTTC. The rearrangement joins TRBV30 to TRBJ2-7; 11 positions agree with TRBD1. V shed 0 bases, J shed 3 bases, and the junction held 4 bases outside the gene matches. From germline, CDR1 is GTSNPN and CDR2 SVGIG (reference sequence). The CDR3 covers 15 residues.

This chain joins TRBV25-1 and TRBJ1-4; unclear D gene. The CDR3 is 12 amino acids. CDR1 is MGHDK and CDR2 is SYGVNS in the germline V gene. V was trimmed by 3 bases and J by 5 bases, leaving 4 bases between them. In nucleotides, the CDR3 is TGTGCCAGCAGTGATTGGAATGAAAAACTGTTTTTT. Translated, it gives CASSDWNEKLFF.

The chain couples TRBV6-6 to TRBJ1-5; 8 positions match TRBD1. Unmatched junction bases numbered 2, after V lost 0 bases and J lost 7 bases. The germline V gene encodes CDR1 MNHNY and CDR2 SVGAGI (reference sequence). The CDR3 sequence is 14 residues long. The DNA for the CDR3 is TGTGCCAGCAGTTACTCGGCAGGGGGCCAGCCCCAGCATTTT. Translated: CASSYSAGGQPQHF.

The chain employs TRBV2 and TRBJ2-7, with TRBD2 as a possible D gene (5 bases). In germline, CDR1 is SNHLY, CDR2 FYNNEI. V gave up 7 bases and J gave up 2 bases, with 18 bases separating them. The CDR3 length is 15 residues. The CDR3 DNA is TGTGCCAGCACCCCTCGGGCGGGTCTCCCCTACGAGCAGTACTTC. It encodes CASTPRAGLPYEQYF.

This chain's CDR3 is CASTPLGGNYGYTF. The CDR3 nucleotides are TGTGCCAGCACTCCCCTAGGGGGCAACTATGGCTACACCTTC. The gene calls are TRBV6-5 and TRBJ1-2, with TRBD1 matching over 7 bases. The length of the CDR3 is 14 residues. Trimming cost V 7 bases and J 2 bases; bases outside gene matches: 7. The V gene's germline CDR1 is MNHEY and CDR2 SVGAGI.

The chain carries TRBV7-8 and TRBJ2-1; 12 bases map to TRBD2. This CDR3 is 14 amino acids long. CDR1 and CDR2 from the germline V gene are SGHVS and FQNEAQ. The J segment lost 14 bases and the V segment lost 4 bases, leaving 9 bases of the junction unmatched. The CDR3 reads CASSSRTSGTSEFF. The DNA for the CDR3 is TGTGCCAGCAGCTCAAGGACTAGCGGGACCTCGGAGTTCTTC.

The chain combines TRBV5-4 with TRBJ1-3; the D is unclear. Germline CDR1 is SGHNT and CDR2 is YYREEE (reference sequence). The CDR3 length is 15 residues. V was shortened by 0 bases and J by 2 bases, with 9 bases between the two germline ends. The CDR3 sequence is CASSLGPEAGNTIYF. CDR3 DNA: TGTGCCAGCAGCTTGGGGCCGGAAGCTGGAAACACCATATATTTT.

This CDR3 is CASSLEGTSGEQFF. CDR3 in DNA: TGTGCCAGCAGCTTGGAAGGGACTAGTGGTGAGCAGTTCTTC. The chain links TRBV5-5 to TRBJ2-1, with 8 bases aligning to TRBD2. Germline CDR1 reads SGHKS; CDR2 reads YYEKEE (reference sequence). After removal of 0 bases from V and 9 bases from J, the junction contained 5 bases not matched to a gene. The CDR3 totals 14 residues.

This chain links TRBV3-1 (or the pseudogene TRBV3-2) with TRBJ1-2; 7 nucleotides align to TRBD1. CDR1 LGHDT and CDR2 YNNKEL come from the germline V gene (reference sequence). V lost 1 base, J lost 8 bases, and 7 bases stayed unmatched. The CDR3 has 14 amino acids. The CDR3 nucleotides read TGTGCCAGCAGCCAAGCAGGGGGAAGGCTCGGCTACACCTTC. This translates into CASSQAGGRLGYTF.

V usage is TRBV5-8 and J usage is TRBJ1-5; the match to TRBD1 covers 7 bases. Germline lookup yields CDR1 SGHTS and CDR2 YDEGEE. After removal of 5 bases from V and 5 bases from J, the junction contained 10 bases not matched to a gene. The CDR3 contains 15 residues. Here the CDR3 reads CASRRGGQIYQPQHF. CDR3 nucleotide sequence: TGTGCCAGCAGGAGGGGGGGACAGATTTATCAGCCCCAGCATTTT.

The V call is TRBV7-6, the J call TRBJ2-1; TRBD2 matches 8 bases. The CDR3 loop spans 15 amino acids. Per germline, CDR1 SGHVS and CDR2 FNYEAQ. J gave up 5 bases and V 5 bases, and 8 bases lay outside the gene matches. Here the CDR3 reads CASSQTGTSNNEQFF. The CDR3, as DNA: TGTGCCAGCAGCCAGACCGGGACTAGTAACAATGAGCAGTTCTTC.

This chain connects TRBV2 to TRBJ1-2; maybe TRBD1 (5 bases). CDR3 length equals 16 residues. V gave up 6 bases and J gave up 1 base, with 18 bases separating them. Germline V lookup: CDR1 SNHLY, CDR2 FYNNEI. DNA for the CDR3: TGTGCCAGCAGAGACAGTGATACGGTGATTAACTATGGCTACACCTTC. Translating it yields CASRDSDTVINYGYTF.

The chain recombines TRBV5-1 with TRBJ2-2; D gene ambiguous. The CDR3 loop spans 15 amino acids. V lost 4 bases to trimming and J lost 0 bases, with 10 bases between them. From germline, CDR1 is SGHRS and CDR2 YFSETQ. The CDR3, as DNA: TGCGCCAGCAGCGAGCGTTATGCGAACACCGGGGAGCTGTTTTTT. This translates into CASSERYANTGELFF.

The V and J genes are TRBV5-1 and TRBJ2-7; D is undetermined. Germline lookup yields CDR1 SGHRS and CDR2 YFSETQ. The V end was cut by 2 bases, the J end by 0 bases, with 12 bases between. The CDR3 spans 15 residues. The chain's CDR3 is CASSFESGRSYEQYF. In DNA, the CDR3 is TGCGCCAGCAGCTTTGAGTCAGGCCGCTCCTACGAGCAGTACTTC.